A single sample gave rise to the 28 T cell receptor beta chains below, sequenced in a study of low-dose radiotherapy and immunotherapy resistance in tumors. Primers targeting TRAV and TRBV primed first-strand cDNA, covering alpha and beta chains. Amplification of TCRs used a constant-region primer and V-primer adapter for roughly 20 PCR cycles. A single record per CDR3 protein comes from TCRdb applying MiXCR to the reads. This sample has just over 90,000 distinct CDR3 sequences, with 20% found just once. Indicated time point: after trial treatment. Treatment denoted: LDRT plus nivolumab, ipilimumab, low-dose cyclophosphamide and aspirin (RACIN trial). The material sequenced was PBMCs, taken after low-dose radiotherapy plus immunotherapy. Source of these receptors: a female donor with ovarian cancer.

This chain uses TRBV20-1 with TRBJ2-5, with D perhaps matching TRBD2 (5 bases). The V end lost 4 bases, the J end lost 5 bases, and 23 bases lay between the germline ends. Germline V gives CDR1 DFQATT, CDR2 SNEGSKA (reference sequence). This CDR3 is built from 16 residues. The CDR3 reads CSANPPGRSPIETQYF. The CDR3 DNA is TGCAGTGCTAACCCCCCGGGGAGATCCCCTATCGAGACCCAGTACTTC.

This clonotype appeared many times. The chain joins TRBV28 to TRBJ2-7; TRBD1 agrees at 8 bases. Germline trimming cut 2 bases from V and 5 bases from J; bases unmatched to any gene: 5. Germline V gene sequence: CDR1 MDHEN, CDR2 SYDVKM. The CDR3 is 14 amino acids. The CDR3 protein is CASSLAQGAHEQYF. The CDR3 DNA is TGTGCCAGCAGTTTAGCGCAGGGGGCCCACGAGCAGTACTTC.

This clonotype was seen at least ten times. This chain joins TRBV18 and TRBJ1-2; the D gene is possibly TRBD1 (6 bases). The germline V gene encodes CDR1 KGHSH and CDR2 LQKENI. The CDR3 has 15 amino acids. V lost 6 bases and J lost 0, with 14 bases in between. Written as DNA, the CDR3 is TGTGCCAGCTCGCCCACGGGGGCTCCTAACTATGGCTACACCTTC. It is translated as CASSPTGAPNYGYTF.

This clonotype has a count of ten or more. This sequence joins TRBV6-2 or TRBV6-3 and TRBJ2-1, with 10 positions matching TRBD2. From germline, CDR1 is MNHEY and CDR2 SVGEGT. This CDR3 region has 13 residues. Trimming at V came to 10 bases and at J to 3 bases, leaving 3 bases not matched to a gene. In DNA, the CDR3 is TGTGCCATCAGGACTAGCGGCTACAATGAGCAGTTCTTC. It specifies CAIRTSGYNEQFF.

This clonotype was recorded many times. The rearrangement uses TRBV20-1 and TRBJ1-5; D is uncertain. Trimming removed 3 bases from V and 0 bases from J, with 6 bases in between. In germline, CDR1 is DFQATT, CDR2 SNEGSKA (reference sequence). This CDR3 has 13 amino acids. CDR3 in DNA: TGCAGTGCTAGTGGGTATAGCAATCAGCCCCAGCATTTT. This codes for CSASGYSNQPQHF.

On this clonotype itself: A far larger clone lies a single base away; this is likely a read error. V is TRBV12-3 or TRBV12-4 and J is TRBJ2-1; the match to TRBD2 covers 10 bases. The CDR3 covers 15 residues. The V segment lost 7 bases and the J segment 7 bases; nucleotides outside the gene matches: 10. CDR3 DNA: TGTGCCAGCATCGCACTAGCGGGACTGAAGAATGAGCAGTTCTTC. Translation: CASIALAGLKNEQFF.

This chain connects TRBV12-3 or TRBV12-4 to TRBJ1-1; D gene uncertain. V was cut by 3 bases and J by 1 base, with 9 bases left in between. The CDR3 loop spans 14 amino acids. In nucleotides, the CDR3 is TGTGCCAGCAGTTTCGGTCGGGGGAACACTGAAGCTTTCTTT. Protein sequence: CASSFGRGNTEAFF.

The chain links TRBV5-1 to TRBJ2-7; D gene unclear. The V gene lost 4 bases and the J gene lost 1 base, with 12 bases spanning the gap. The CDR3 has 14 residues. Germline CDR1 is SGHRS and CDR2 is YFSETQ. The CDR3 DNA is TGCGCCAGCAGCCCCACATCAGTTTCCTACGAGCAGTACTTC. Its translation is CASSPTSVSYEQYF.

This clonotype was seen at least ten times. The chain is built from TRBV6-2 or TRBV6-3 and TRBJ1-1, with D possibly matching TRBD1 (6 bases). Germline assignment: CDR1 MNHEY and CDR2 SVGEGT. V was trimmed by 7 bases and J by 1 base, leaving 10 bases between them. The CDR3 consists of 13 residues. The CDR3 loop reads CASTMTGNTEAFF. Written as DNA, the CDR3 is TGTGCCAGCACCATGACAGGGAACACTGAAGCTTTCTTT.

By proportion, this clonotype is medium-sized (0.01 to 0.1%). V usage is TRBV7-2 and J usage is TRBJ1-2; D remains ambiguous. V lost 0 bases and J lost 4, with 12 bases in between. The CDR3 is 15 residues long. Per the germline V gene, CDR1 is SGHTA and CDR2 is FQGNSA. For the CDR3, the DNA is TGTGCCAGCAGCTTAGCGCGGCCCCGGAGCTATGGCTACACCTTC. It translates to CASSLARPRSYGYTF.

This chain links TRBV7-8 with TRBJ1-5; 9 nucleotides align to TRBD1. The germline V gene encodes CDR1 SGHVS and CDR2 FQNEAQ. This CDR3 has 15 amino acids. After removal of 1 base from V and 7 bases from J, the junction contained 5 bases not matched to a gene. The CDR3: CASSLEGQGGQPQHF. The CDR3 DNA is TGTGCCAGCAGCTTAGAGGGACAGGGAGGACAGCCCCAGCATTTT. The whole variable domain, filled in from reference TRBV7-8 and TRBJ1-5, reads GAGVSQSPRYKVAKRGQDVALRCDPISGHVSLFWYQQALGQGPEFLTYFQNEAQLDKSGLPSDRFFAERPEGSVSTLKIQRTQQEDSAVYLCASSLEGQGGQPQHFGDGTRLSIL.

The V and J genes are TRBV28 and TRBJ2-1; either TRBD1 or TRBD2 may supply D (5 bases each). This CDR3 spans 16 amino acids. The V gene's germline CDR1 is MDHEN and CDR2 SYDVKM. The germline V and J ends were trimmed by 1 base and 6 bases, with 16 bases remaining between them. The CDR3 DNA sequence: TGTGCCAGCAGTTTATCCGGGACCATCTGGGCCAATGAGCAGTTCTTC. Amino acid sequence: CASSLSGTIWANEQFF.

In regard to this clonotype: Given a far larger clone just one base away, this is likely a sequencing read error. This sequence joins TRBV6-2 or TRBV6-3 and TRBJ2-1; 11 bases map to TRBD1. The germline CDR1 and CDR2 sequences are MNHEY and SVGEGT. V lost 5 bases and J lost 10; bases outside the gene matches: 10. This CDR3 spans 15 amino acids. The CDR3 reads CASSGQGASGNEQFF. As DNA, the CDR3 is TGTGCCAGCAGTGGACAGGGGGCTAGCGGGAACGAGCAGTTCTTC.

There are many counts of this clonotype. V is TRBV4-3 and J is TRBJ1-6; 7 bases line up with TRBD1. V gave up 0 bases and J gave up 8 bases; unmatched junction bases: 10. CDR3 length equals 17 residues. Germline V gene data show CDR1 as LGHNA and CDR2 as YSLEER. CDR3 nucleotides: TGCGCCAGCAGCCAAGATAGGCAGGGGGTTTGGGATTCACCCCTCCACTTT. It codes for CASSQDRQGVWDSPLHF.

In this sample, this clonotype turned up many times. This sequence joins TRBV29-1 and TRBJ2-7, with TRBD2 identical over 8 bases. V was clipped by 3 bases and J by 4 bases; unmatched bases: 8. Germline values: CDR1 SQVTM, CDR2 ANQGSEA. The CDR3 length is 14 residues. CDR3 nucleotides: TGCAGCGTTGAGGCGGGGGGCCGCGGATACGAGCAGTACTTC. This codes for CSVEAGGRGYEQYF.

This clonotype was observed at least ten times. The genes are TRBV28 and TRBJ2-5, with a tentative D call TRBD1 (5 bases). V was shortened by 9 bases and J by 1 base, with 18 bases between the two germline ends. The CDR3 is 15 residues long. Germline values: CDR1 MDHEN, CDR2 SYDVKM. The CDR3 nucleotides read TGTGCCAGTCAGGGTTCTGGTAGCTTCCAAGAGACCCAGTACTTC. This translates into CASQGSGSFQETQYF.

The chain couples TRBV28 to TRBJ2-7; D unresolved. Per the germline V gene, CDR1 is MDHEN and CDR2 is SYDVKM. V lost 3 bases and J lost 2, with 5 bases in between. The CDR3 loop spans 12 amino acids. The CDR3 protein is CASSFQTYEQYF. Written as DNA, the CDR3 is TGTGCCAGCAGTTTCCAAACCTACGAGCAGTACTTC.

The CDR3 sequence is CASSLPLYGGPNQPQHF. The DNA for the CDR3 is TGTGCCAGCAGTTTACCCCTGTACGGGGGACCTAATCAGCCCCAGCATTTT. The chain combines TRBV28 with TRBJ1-5; possible D gene TRBD1, 5 bases. V was pared by 2 bases and J by 4 bases, with 18 bases between. From germline, CDR1 is MDHEN and CDR2 SYDVKM. The CDR3 sequence is 17 residues long.

V is TRBV5-5 and J is TRBJ2-5; D may be TRBD2 (5 bases). Germline V gene lookup returns CDR1 SGHKS and CDR2 YYEKEE (reference sequence). CDR3 length equals 15 residues. V was pared by 4 bases and J by 4 bases, with 17 bases between. DNA for the CDR3: TGTGCCAGCAGCCTAGGACGGGAATCGGGAGAGACCCAGTACTTC. Its translation: CASSLGRESGETQYF. The full variable domain, completed using reference TRBV5-5 and TRBJ2-5, is DAGVTQSPTHLIKTRGQQVTLRCSPISGHKSVSWYQQVLGQGPQFIFQYYEKEERGRGNFPDRFSARQFPNYSSELNVNALLLGDSALYLCASSLGRESGETQYFGPGTRLLVL.

About this clonotype: This clone may be a read error of a much larger clone one base away. This sequence joins TRBV27 and TRBJ2-1; D is unresolved. Germline loops: CDR1 MNHEY, CDR2 SMNVEV (reference sequence). V was trimmed by 11 bases and J by 4 bases, leaving 21 bases between them. CDR3 length equals 15 residues. The CDR3 nucleotides are TGTGCCGGCAAACAGACCGGTGGTGGGTACAATGAGCAGTTCTTC. As protein: CAGKQTGGGYNEQFF.

On this clonotype: This probably arose from a read error, given a far larger clone one base away. The V and J genes are TRBV6-2 or TRBV6-3 and TRBJ2-1; D uncertain. Germline V gene data show CDR1 as MNHEY and CDR2 as SVGEGT. Trimming stripped 1 base from V and 10 bases from J, with 5 bases between. This CDR3 contains 11 residues. This CDR3 is CASSYLGEQFF. CDR3 nucleotide sequence: TGTGCCAGCAGTTACTTGGGCGAGCAGTTCTTC.

Many counts were recorded for this clonotype. The chain carries TRBV4-1 and TRBJ1-1; D remains ambiguous. The germline V gene encodes CDR1 MGHRA and CDR2 YSYEKL. With 0 bases removed from V and 11 bases from J, the gap between germline ends came to 13 bases. This CDR3 is built from 13 residues. CDR3 in amino acids: CASSQDAYPGAFF. The CDR3 DNA reads as TGCGCCAGCAGCCAAGACGCGTACCCGGGGGCTTTCTTT.

This clonotype was counted at least ten times. The CDR3 loop is CSVVPSGSLSDNEQFF. As DNA, the CDR3 is TGCAGCGTTGTACCTAGCGGGAGTCTTAGCGACAATGAGCAGTTCTTC. The chain recombines TRBV29-1 with TRBJ2-1, with 10 nucleotides matching TRBD2. CDR3 length: 16 residues. V was pared by 4 bases and J by 5 bases, with 11 bases of the junction left unmatched. Germline V gene data show CDR1 as SQVTM and CDR2 as ANQGSEA.

Turning to this clonotype: This sequence may be a read error, since a much larger clone differs from it by one base. V usage is TRBV7-9 and J usage is TRBJ2-7, with 8 bases fitting TRBD1. Germline lookup yields CDR1 SEHNR and CDR2 FQNEAQ (reference sequence). The CDR3 is 15 residues long. V shed 0 bases and J 2 bases; nucleotides not matched to a gene: 3. CDR3 sequence: CASSLAWTGTYEQYF. CDR3 in DNA: TGTGCCAGCAGCTTAGCCTGGACAGGGACCTACGAGCAGTACTTC.

This clonotype was observed at least ten times. This sequence joins TRBV29-1 and TRBJ1-2; maybe TRBD1 (5 bases). Germline-derived CDR1 and CDR2 are SQVTM and ANQGSEA. V shed 4 bases and J shed 6 bases, with 15 bases lying between them. CDR3 length equals 13 residues. The chain's CDR3 is CSVVGGGGHGYTF. Written as DNA, the CDR3 is TGCAGCGTTGTCGGTGGGGGAGGGCATGGCTACACCTTC.

This clonotype came up many times. This chain uses TRBV30 with TRBJ2-5; TRBD1 aligns across 8 bases. Germline trimming cut 3 bases from V and 5 bases from J; bases unmatched to any gene: 11. The CDR3 loop spans 15 amino acids. Germline V gives CDR1 GTSNPN, CDR2 SVGIG (reference sequence). As DNA, the CDR3 is TGTGCCTGGAGCTTGCAGGGGGCTTTGGCGGAGACCCAGTACTTC. Protein product: CAWSLQGALAETQYF.

This clonotype was observed many times. The V call is TRBV5-1, the J call TRBJ2-1; a possible D gene is TRBD2 (6 bases). The germline gives CDR1 SGHRS, CDR2 YFSETQ. V was trimmed by 0 bases and J by 9 bases, leaving 19 bases between them. The CDR3 consists of 16 residues. CDR3 region: CASSLVASAGQSEQFF. The DNA of the CDR3 is TGCGCCAGCAGCTTGGTGGCTAGCGCCGGTCAGTCTGAGCAGTTCTTC.

This clonotype was detected only once. The CDR3 DNA sequence: TGTGCCACCAGTGATTTGTCGGGATATCAGCCCCAGCATTTT. Encoded protein: CATSDLSGYQPQHF. The V gene is TRBV24-1, the J gene TRBJ1-5; D not certain. The CDR3 runs to 14 residues. V lost 0 bases and J lost 5, with 7 bases in between. Germline CDR1 reads KGHDR; CDR2 reads SFDVKD.